The clone carrying this T cell receptor (beta chain) was seen many times. The antigen is unknown. Four PCR rounds used nested alpha and beta constant region primers plus the SP2 primer. For blood and skin samples, reverse transcription used TCR alpha and beta constant primers. TCRdb re-called the 5' RACE reads through MiXCR, storing one row per CDR3 protein. The repertoire holds tens of thousands of distinct CDR3 sequences, approximately 7.2% seen once, with 8.5% to 10% in the top ten. The data were obtained in a study of naive and memory T cell subsets. The study, taken as a whole, reports: Potentially, T cell activation and differentiation skew this RNA-based measurement.

With V trimmed by 7 bases and J by 9 bases, 18 bases remained unmatched. Germline V gene data show CDR1 as SNHLY and CDR2 as FYNNEI. CDR3 length: 19 residues. TCR cDNA received a 3' ligated oligonucleotide that carried a UMI. Adult healthy volunteers gave 2.5 ml peripheral blood for whole-blood RNA. Unsorted total RNA, roughly 1 to 1000 ng, was DNase treated before reverse transcription. This clonotype originated in a male donor in good health. The V and J genes are TRBV2 and TRBJ2-1, with 16 bases identical to TRBD2. This chain's CDR3 is CASILATGTSGRAGGEQFF. The CDR3 nucleotides read TGTGCCAGCATCTTGGCAACCGGGACTAGCGGGAGGGCCGGAGGTGAGCAGTTCTTC.